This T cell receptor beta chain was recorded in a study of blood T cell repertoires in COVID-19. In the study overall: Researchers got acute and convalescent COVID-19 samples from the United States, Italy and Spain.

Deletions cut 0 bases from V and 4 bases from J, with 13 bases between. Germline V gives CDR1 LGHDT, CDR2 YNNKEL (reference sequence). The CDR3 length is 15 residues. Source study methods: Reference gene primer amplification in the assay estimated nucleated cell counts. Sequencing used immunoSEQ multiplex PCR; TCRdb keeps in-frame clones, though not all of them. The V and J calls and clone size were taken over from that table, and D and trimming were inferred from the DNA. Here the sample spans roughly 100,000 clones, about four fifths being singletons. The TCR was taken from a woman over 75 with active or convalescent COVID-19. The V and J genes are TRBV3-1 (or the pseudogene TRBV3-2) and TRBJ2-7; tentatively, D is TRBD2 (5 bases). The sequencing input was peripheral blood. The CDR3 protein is CASSQDPGSNYEQYF. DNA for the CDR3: TGTGCCAGCAGCCAAGATCCTGGGAGTAATTACGAGCAGTACTTC.